This TCR beta chain was retrieved from a study of T cells after yellow fever vaccination. Study results and limitations: Reappearing after the booster were most of the clones from primary vaccination (roughly 96% CD4, 70% to 90% CD8). Peaking faster, on day 5 versus 15, the secondary response was nonetheless weaker.

The sample holds a few counts of this clonotype. Its target is not known. Germline assignment: CDR1 SGHAT and CDR2 FQDESV (reference sequence). This CDR3 is built from 19 residues. The trim removed 5 bases at V and 0 bases at J, leaving 15 bases unmatched. A process of 5'RACE template switching, which added a universal primer site and UMIs, was used to make TCR cDNA. TCRdb recomputed calls from the 5' RACE reads with MiXCR, one row per CDR3 protein. Of some 500,000 distinct CDR3 sequences detected, around an eighth appear once; the ten largest clones hold about 14%. This sequence joins TRBV11-1 and TRBJ2-2, with TRBD1 matching 7 bases. The TCR was taken from a man aged 25 to 40 who received the YFV17D yellow fever vaccine. The material was PBMCs, obtained on the day of the yellow fever booster vaccination. The CDR3 spells CASSARARQGISNTGELFF. The CDR3 bases are TGTGCCAGCAGCGCAAGGGCCCGACAGGGCATCTCGAACACCGGGGAGCTGTTTTTT. The whole variable domain, remainder taken from reference TRBV11-1 and TRBJ2-2, is EAEVAQSPRYKITEKSQAVAFWCDPISGHATLYWYRQILGQGPELLVQFQDESVVDDSQLPKDRFSAERLKGVDSTLKIQPAELGDSAMYLCASSARARQGISNTGELFFGEGSRLTVL.